This T cell receptor (beta chain) came from a study of Tregs in tolerant kidney transplant recipients. Across the study: Recipients received nonmyeloablative bone marrow transplants from related graft donors, with transient mixed chimerism.

Libraries were prepared by immunoSEQ multiplex PCR; TCRdb keeps only in-frame clonotypes and omits some of them. The table includes 55,000 to 70,000 clones, roughly 85% detected once. Unstimulated regulatory T cells (CD4+CD25+CD127-), CD4+CD25- non-regulatory cells, CD4 and CD8 cells were FACS-sorted from thawed PBMCs. The source of this sequence is a human donor who received a combined kidney and bone marrow transplant. The source material was Tregs from blood, sampled before the transplant.

This chain's CDR3 is CASSLGVHEQYF. The CDR3 nucleotides are TGTGCCAGCAGCTTGGGGGTCCACGAGCAGTACTTC. The rearrangement links TRBV7-9 to TRBJ2-7; D tentatively fits TRBD1 or TRBD2 (5 bases each). The CDR3 has 12 amino acids. V lost 3 bases and J 5 bases, leaving 8 bases between the germline ends. From germline, CDR1 is SEHNR and CDR2 FQNEAQ (reference sequence).